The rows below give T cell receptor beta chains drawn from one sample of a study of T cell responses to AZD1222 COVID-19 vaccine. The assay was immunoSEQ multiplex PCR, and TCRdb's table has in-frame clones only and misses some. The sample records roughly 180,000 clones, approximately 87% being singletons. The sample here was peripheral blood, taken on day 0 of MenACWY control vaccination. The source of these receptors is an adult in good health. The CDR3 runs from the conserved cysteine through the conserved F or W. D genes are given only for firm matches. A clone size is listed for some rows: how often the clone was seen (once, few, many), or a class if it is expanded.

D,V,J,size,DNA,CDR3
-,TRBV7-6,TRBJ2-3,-,TGTGCCAGCAGCTTACAGCTGGCGGATACGCAGTATTTT,CASSLQLADTQYF
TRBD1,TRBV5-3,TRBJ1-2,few,TGTGCCAGAAGCTCAGACAGGGTCCATGGCTACACCTTC,CARSSDRVHGYTF
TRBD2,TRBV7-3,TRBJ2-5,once,TGTGCCAGTTGGACCTGGACTAGCCGGGGTGAGACCCAGTACTTC,CASWTWTSRGETQYF
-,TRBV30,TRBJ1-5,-,TGTGCCTGGAGTCCCGGTGTGTACAGGGATGACCAGCCCCAGCATTTT,CAWSPGVYRDDQPQHF
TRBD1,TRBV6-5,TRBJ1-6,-,TGTGCCAGCAGTTTAGACCCCGGGACAGCTAATTCACCCCTCCACTTT,CASSLDPGTANSPLHF
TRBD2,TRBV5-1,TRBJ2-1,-,TGCGCCAGCTCGTGGCTAGCGGGAAACAATGAGCAGTTCTTC,CASSWLAGNNEQFF
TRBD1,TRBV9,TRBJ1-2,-,TGTGCCAGCAGCGTTGGGACAGGTCAAGGCTACACCTTC,CASSVGTGQGYTF
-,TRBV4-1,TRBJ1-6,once,TGCGCCAGCAGCGTAACTTCGGAATCACCCCTCCACTTT,CASSVTSESPLHF
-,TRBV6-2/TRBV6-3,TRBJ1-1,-,TGTGCCAGCAGCCAACCGCAGGTCACTGAAGCTTTCTTT,CASSQPQVTEAFF
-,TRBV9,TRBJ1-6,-,TGTGCCAGCAGCAAATCAGGGGCATTCGATTCACCCCTCCACTTT,CASSKSGAFDSPLHF
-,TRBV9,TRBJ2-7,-,TGTGCCAGCAGCGTATATTCGGACGGGACCTACGAGCAGTACTTC,CASSVYSDGTYEQYF
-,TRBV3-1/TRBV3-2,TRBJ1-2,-,TGTGCCAGCAGCGCGGGTGGGAGCAACTATGGCTACACCTTC,CASSAGGSNYGYTF
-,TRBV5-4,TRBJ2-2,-,TGTGCCAGCAGGCTCCACAATTCCACCGGGGAGCTGTTTTTT,CASRLHNSTGELFF
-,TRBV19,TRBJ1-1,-,TGTGCCAGTAGTATAAGGGAAGGGCTTATGAACACTGAAGCTTTCTTT,CASSIREGLMNTEAFF
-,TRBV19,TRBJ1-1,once,TGTGCCACCCAGGGCGTCCCTAACACTGAAGCTTTCTTT,CATQGVPNTEAFF
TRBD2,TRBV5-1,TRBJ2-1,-,TGCGCCAGCAGCGAGACTAGCGGAACTTACAATGAGCAGTTCTTC,CASSETSGTYNEQFF
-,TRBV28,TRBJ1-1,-,TGTGCCAGCAGCACATCGGACACTCACGGTGAAGCTTTCTTT,CASSTSDTHGEAFF
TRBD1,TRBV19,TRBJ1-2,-,TGTGCCAGTAGTGGAACAGGGGTTGATGGCTACACCTTC,CASSGTGVDGYTF
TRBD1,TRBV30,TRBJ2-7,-,TGTGCCTCCTTCCTGAGGGACAGCTACGAGCAGTACTTC,CASFLRDSYEQYF
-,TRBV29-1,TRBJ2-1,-,TGCAGCGCGGTCGATCTCAATGAGCAGTTCTTC,CSAVDLNEQFF
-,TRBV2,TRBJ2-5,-,TGTGCCAGCAGCCCAAATGAACAAGAGACCCAGTACTTC,CASSPNEQETQYF
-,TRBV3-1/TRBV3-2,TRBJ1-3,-,TGTGCCAGCAGCCCAATCTCTGGAAACACCATATATTTT,CASSPISGNTIYF
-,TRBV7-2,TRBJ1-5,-,TGTGCCAGCAGCGAGACGGGATGGGGTTGGAGCAATCAGCCCCAGCATTTT,CASSETGWGWSNQPQHF
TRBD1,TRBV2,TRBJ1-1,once,TGTGCCAGCAGGGAAACCGGGACAGGAGACACTGAAGCTTTCTTT,CASRETGTGDTEAFF
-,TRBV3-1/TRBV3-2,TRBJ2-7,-,TGTGCCAGCAGCCAAAACAGCTACGAGCAGTACTTC,CASSQNSYEQYF
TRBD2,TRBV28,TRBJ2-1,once,TGTGCCAGCAGTAGGGGACTAGCGGGAGGAGGTGAGCAGTTCTTC,CASSRGLAGGGEQFF
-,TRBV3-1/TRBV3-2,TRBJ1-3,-,TGTGCCAGCAGGGTTGGGGAATGGAGAAGCTCTGGAAACACCATATATTTT,CASRVGEWRSSGNTIYF
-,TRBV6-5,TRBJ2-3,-,TGTGCCAGCAGTAACTACAGGGGCGGGGGCACAGATACGCAGTATTTT,CASSNYRGGGTDTQYF
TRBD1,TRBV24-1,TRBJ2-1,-,TGTGCCACCAGTGATACTCAGGGGGCGCCCTACAATGAGCAGTTCTTC,CATSDTQGAPYNEQFF
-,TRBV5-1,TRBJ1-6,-,TGCGCCAGCAGCTTGGCCCGCGGGGGGGCCAATAATTCACCCCTCCACTTT,CASSLARGGANNSPLHF
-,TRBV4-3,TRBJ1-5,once,TGCGCCAGCAGCCCCCAGGGTGAGCATCAGCCCCAGCATTTT,CASSPQGEHQPQHF
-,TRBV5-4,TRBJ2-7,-,TGTGCCAGCAGCCGTCGGGTTGGCGAGCAGTACTTC,CASSRRVGEQYF
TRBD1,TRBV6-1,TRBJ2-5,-,TGTGCCAGCAGTGAAAGGCGGGGACAGGGGTTCGGGGAGACCCAGTACTTC,CASSERRGQGFGETQYF
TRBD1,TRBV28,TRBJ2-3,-,TGTGCCAGCAGTTTGAGGGGGCTAAGCACAGATACGCAGTATTTT,CASSLRGLSTDTQYF
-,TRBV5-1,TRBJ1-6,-,TGCGCCAGCAGCTGGAATAATTCACCCCTCCACTTT,CASSWNNSPLHF
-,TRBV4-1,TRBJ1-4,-,TGCGCCAGCAGCCACCTAGGGATGCGCGAGAAGAAACTGTTTTTT,CASSHLGMREKKLFF
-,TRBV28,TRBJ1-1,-,TGTGCCAGCAGTCCCAATGGGGGGAGTGAAGCTTTCTTT,CASSPNGGSEAFF
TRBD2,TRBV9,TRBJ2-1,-,TGTGCCAGCAGCCCACGCTCGGGGACTAGCGGGGGGAATGAGCAGTTCTTC,CASSPRSGTSGGNEQFF
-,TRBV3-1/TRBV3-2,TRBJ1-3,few,TGTGCCAGCAGCCAACCCTCAGGGAACACCATATATTTT,CASSQPSGNTIYF
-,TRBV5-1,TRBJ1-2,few,TGCGCCAGCAGCTTCACAAGGGTTTCTGGCTACACCTTC,CASSFTRVSGYTF
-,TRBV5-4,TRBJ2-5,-,TGTGCCAGCAGCTTGGAACAGGGGAGGCGAGAGACCCAGTACTTC,CASSLEQGRRETQYF
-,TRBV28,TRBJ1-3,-,TGTGCCAGCAGTTTTTTCGGTGACAGCTCTGGAAACACCATATATTTT,CASSFFGDSSGNTIYF
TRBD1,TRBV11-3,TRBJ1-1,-,TGTGCCAGCAGCCTTGGACAGGGGCCTGAAGCTTTCTTT,CASSLGQGPEAFF
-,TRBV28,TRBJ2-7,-,TGTGCCAGCAGTTTTTTCGGGAGTGGCTACGAGCAGTACTTC,CASSFFGSGYEQYF
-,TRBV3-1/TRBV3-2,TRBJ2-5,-,TGTGCCAGCAGTCCGAGGGGAAAGACCCAGTACTTC,CASSPRGKTQYF
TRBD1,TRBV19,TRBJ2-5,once,TGTGCCAGTAGTACCAACCGGGACAGGGTTTACTTC,CASSTNRDRVYF
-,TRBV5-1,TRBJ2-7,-,TGCGCCAGCAGCCTCTCGGGAGACACCTACGAGCAGTACTTC,CASSLSGDTYEQYF
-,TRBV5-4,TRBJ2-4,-,TGTGCCAGCAGTCTGGGGCGCGGTGAAAACATTCAGTACTTC,CASSLGRGENIQYF
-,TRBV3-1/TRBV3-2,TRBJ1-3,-,TGTGCCAGCAGCCAAGGGGCAGCTTCTGCCTCTGGAAACACCATATATTTT,CASSQGAASASGNTIYF
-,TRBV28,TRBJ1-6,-,TGTGCCAGCAGTCCCGCCGAGTACTCACCCCTCCACTTT,CASSPAEYSPLHF
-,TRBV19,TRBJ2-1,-,TGTGCCAGTAGTATTTCTTTGGGGGCCCTCCTTACCAATGAGCAGTTCTTC,CASSISLGALLTNEQFF
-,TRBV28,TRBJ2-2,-,TGTGCCAGCAGTTCTAACACCGGGGAGCTGTTTTTT,CASSSNTGELFF
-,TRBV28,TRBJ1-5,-,TGTGCCAGCCGCCAAGGGGGGTTGGGGCAGCCCCAGCATTTT,CASRQGGLGQPQHF
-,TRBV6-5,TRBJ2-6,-,TGTGCCAGTCTAGATTTTGGCTCTGGGGCCAACGTCCTGACTTTC,CASLDFGSGANVLTF
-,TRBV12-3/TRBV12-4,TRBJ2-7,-,TGTGCCAGCAGTCCCGGGACGGGCTACGAGCAGTACTTC,CASSPGTGYEQYF
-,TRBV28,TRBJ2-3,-,TGTGCCAGCAGACGTCCAGGAGTCACAGATACGCAGTATTTT,CASRRPGVTDTQYF
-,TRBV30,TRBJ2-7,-,TGTGCCTGGAGTCCCGGGCCCGGGGGGCAGTACTTC,CAWSPGPGGQYF
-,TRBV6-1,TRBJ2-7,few,TGTGCCAGCAGTGAAGCGGGGGGACAATCCTACGAGCAGTACTTC,CASSEAGGQSYEQYF
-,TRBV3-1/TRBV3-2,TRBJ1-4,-,TGTGCCAGCAGCCAAACATCGACTAATGAAAAACTGTTTTTT,CASSQTSTNEKLFF
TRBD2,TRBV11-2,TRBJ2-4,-,TGTGCCAGCAGCCCGGGGGGGGACGGGGCCAAAAACATTCAGTACTTC,CASSPGGDGAKNIQYF